This passage covers 9 T cell receptor beta chains from one sample sequenced in a study of a mutant IDH1 vaccine in newly diagnosed glioma. These receptors are not linked to any known antigen. Sample time point: week 11, during vaccination. Vaccination comprised doses that each held 300 ug of mutant IDH1 20-mer peptide, plus topical imiquimod. Method: immunoSEQ multiplex PCR; TCRdb's copy keeps in-frame clones and lacks some. The sample holds tens of thousands of clones, about 80% seen once. The sample was PBMCs, taken from a glioma patient whose treatment included an IDH1 peptide vaccine. All receptors come from a woman aged 18-29 years with glioma.

This clone was picked up one time. This sequence joins TRBV6-5 and TRBJ1-6; 8 bases match TRBD1. Looked up from germline, CDR1 is MNHEY and CDR2 is SVGAGI. The V segment lost 10 bases and the J segment 6 bases; nucleotides outside the gene matches: 8. The CDR3 covers 14 residues. CDR3 residues: CATWGQEGNSPLHF. CDR3 coding DNA: TGTGCCACTTGGGGACAGGAGGGTAATTCACCCCTCCACTTT.

The CDR3 DNA is TGTGCCAGCAGCTTCAGGTCCATCGACGGTGAGCAGTTCTTC. It yields the protein CASSFRSIDGEQFF. This rearrangement joins TRBV7-9 to TRBJ2-1; no definite D call. V was clipped by 3 bases and J by 9 bases, with 15 bases between them. The CDR3 contains 14 residues. Germline CDR1 and CDR2: SEHNR and FQNEAQ (reference sequence).

The chain uses TRBV7-2 and TRBJ2-3, with D possibly matching TRBD2 (5 bases). Germline lookup yields CDR1 SGHTA and CDR2 FQGNSA. The CDR3 is 12 amino acids. V lost 6 bases and J lost 6, with 10 bases in between. The CDR3 region is CASRGVWDTQYF. In DNA, the CDR3 is TGTGCCAGCAGGGGAGTCTGGGATACGCAGTATTTT. The variable domain in full, with the rest retrieved from reference TRBV7-2 and TRBJ2-3, is GAGVSQSPSNKVTEKGKDVELRCDPISGHTALYWYRQSLGQGLEFLIYFQGNSAPDKSGLPSDRFSAERTGGSVSTLTIQRTQQEDSAVYLCASRGVWDTQYFGPGTRLTVL.

In this sample, this clone turned up a few times. V is TRBV29-1 and J is TRBJ2-2, with 9 bases matching TRBD1. This CDR3 contains 13 residues. The germline V gene encodes CDR1 SQVTM and CDR2 ANQGSEA. V was pared by 2 bases and J by 8 bases, with 3 bases of the junction left unmatched. CDR3 in amino acids: CSVERDRDGELFF. For the CDR3, the DNA is TGCAGCGTTGAAAGGGACAGGGATGGGGAGCTGTTTTTT.

The V gene is TRBV10-2, the J gene TRBJ2-1; the D is unclear. V lost 0 bases and J lost 0, with 12 bases in between. This CDR3 is built from 17 residues. CDR1 is WSHSY and CDR2 is SAAADI in the germline V gene. The CDR3 bases are TGCGCCAGCAGTGAGTCGATGCGCCAGAGCTCCTACAATGAGCAGTTCTTC. It is translated as CASSESMRQSSYNEQFF.

The V call is TRBV5-5, the J call TRBJ2-7; tentatively, D is TRBD2 (6 bases). CDR1 and CDR2 from the germline V gene are SGHKS and YYEKEE (reference sequence). There are 14 residues in the CDR3. V was cut by 4 bases and J by 3 bases, with 14 bases left in between. The CDR3 loop is CASSLGTAFYEQYF. The CDR3, as DNA: TGTGCCAGCAGCCTAGGGACTGCCTTCTACGAGCAGTACTTC. The whole variable domain, filled in from reference TRBV5-5 and TRBJ2-7, reads DAGVTQSPTHLIKTRGQQVTLRCSPISGHKSVSWYQQVLGQGPQFIFQYYEKEERGRGNFPDRFSARQFPNYSSELNVNALLLGDSALYLCASSLGTAFYEQYFGPGTRLTVT.

About this clone: Relative to the germline gene, one junction end is altered; a read error may explain this. This chain connects TRBV7-7 to TRBJ2-1; 7 bases align to TRBD1. Germline CDR1 and CDR2: SSHAT and FNYEAQ (reference sequence). The CDR3 contains 15 residues. DNA for the CDR3: TGTGCTAGCAGCGGTGGACAGGTCTCGTATAATGAGCAGTTCTTC. Protein sequence: CASSGGQVSYNEQFF.

This clone was recorded only once. The chain recombines TRBV6-5 with TRBJ1-2; D not resolved. Germline V gives CDR1 MNHEY, CDR2 SVGAGI. The CDR3 length is 14 residues. V was clipped by 7 bases and J by 2 bases, with 14 bases between them. The CDR3 DNA reads as TGTGCCAGCACCCCGACTGGGAGGAACTATGGCTACACCTTC. Translation: CASTPTGRNYGYTF.

This clone was recorded only once. The rearrangement joins TRBV5-4 to TRBJ2-1, with D perhaps TRBD1 (6 bases). The CDR3 is 15 residues long. V lost 0 bases and J 4 bases, leaving 11 bases between the germline ends. Germline CDR1 and CDR2: SGHNT and YYREEE (reference sequence). CDR3: CASSLGTASYNEQFF. CDR3 DNA: TGTGCCAGCAGCTTGGGGACAGCCTCTTACAATGAGCAGTTCTTC.